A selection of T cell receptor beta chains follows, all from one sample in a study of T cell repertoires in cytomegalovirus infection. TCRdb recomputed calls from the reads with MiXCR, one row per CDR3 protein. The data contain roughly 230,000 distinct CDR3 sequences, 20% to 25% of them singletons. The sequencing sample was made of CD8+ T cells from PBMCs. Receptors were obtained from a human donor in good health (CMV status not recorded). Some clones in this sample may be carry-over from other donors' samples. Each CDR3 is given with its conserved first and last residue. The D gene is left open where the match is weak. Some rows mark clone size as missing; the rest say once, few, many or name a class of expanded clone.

cdr3_aa: CASSGTESYEQYF
cdr3_nt: TGTGCCAGCAGTGGGACAGAGTCCTACGAGCAGTACTTC
v_call: TRBV28
j_call: TRBJ2-7
d_call: TRBD1
clone_size: many

cdr3_aa: CASSLIGPHRRDGAPLHF
cdr3_nt: TGTGCCAGCAGTTTAATCGGTCCCCACAGGCGGGACGGGGCACCCCTCCACTTT
v_call: TRBV28
j_call: TRBJ1-6
d_call: NA
clone_size: NA

cdr3_aa: CASSFSDFTLYEQFF
cdr3_nt: TGTGCCAGCAGTTTTTCGGACTTCACGCTGTATGAGCAGTTCTTC
v_call: TRBV7-2
j_call: TRBJ2-1
d_call: NA
clone_size: few

cdr3_aa: CSVEGQGPAYEQYF
cdr3_nt: TGCAGCGTTGAGGGTCAGGGGCCGGCCTACGAGCAGTACTTC
v_call: TRBV29-1
j_call: TRBJ2-7
d_call: NA
clone_size: many

cdr3_aa: CASSGFMNTEAFF
cdr3_nt: TGTGCCAGCTCGGGGTTCATGAACACTGAAGCTTTCTTT
v_call: TRBV7-9
j_call: TRBJ1-1
d_call: NA
clone_size: many

cdr3_aa: CASSLRDGNQPQHF
cdr3_nt: TGTGCCAGCAGTTTAAGGGATGGCAATCAGCCCCAGCATTTT
v_call: TRBV28
j_call: TRBJ1-5
d_call: NA
clone_size: few

cdr3_aa: CASSAIEDSYRSGANVLTF
cdr3_nt: TGTGCCAGCAGCGCAATAGAAGACAGTTATCGCTCTGGGGCCAACGTCCTGACTTTC
v_call: TRBV9
j_call: TRBJ2-6
d_call: NA
clone_size: NA

cdr3_aa: CASSLGRQGKQPQHF
cdr3_nt: TGTGCCAGCAGCTTAGGACGACAGGGGAAACAGCCCCAGCATTTT
v_call: TRBV11-2
j_call: TRBJ1-5
d_call: TRBD1
clone_size: many

cdr3_aa: CSVDQNINTEAFF
cdr3_nt: TGCAGCGTTGACCAGAACATTAACACTGAAGCTTTCTTT
v_call: TRBV29-1
j_call: TRBJ1-1
d_call: NA
clone_size: NA

cdr3_aa: CATTGVGTEAFF
cdr3_nt: TGTGCCACCACAGGGGTAGGCACTGAAGCTTTCTTT
v_call: TRBV15
j_call: TRBJ1-1
d_call: NA
clone_size: NA

cdr3_aa: CASRPDGGTEAFF
cdr3_nt: TGTGCCAGCAGGCCAGACGGGGGAACTGAAGCTTTCTTT
v_call: TRBV12-3/TRBV12-4
j_call: TRBJ1-1
d_call: NA
clone_size: few

cdr3_aa: CASREPGVATGSPLHF
cdr3_nt: TGTGCCAGCAGGGAACCCGGTGTCGCAACCGGTTCACCCCTCCACTTT
v_call: TRBV7-2
j_call: TRBJ1-6
d_call: NA
clone_size: many

cdr3_aa: CSARDQGSQETQYF
cdr3_nt: TGCAGTGCTAGAGACCAGGGGAGCCAAGAGACCCAGTACTTC
v_call: TRBV20-1
j_call: TRBJ2-5
d_call: NA
clone_size: few

cdr3_aa: CASTRLRDEKLFF
cdr3_nt: TGTGCCAGCACACGGCTAAGGGATGAAAAACTGTTTTTT
v_call: TRBV7-9
j_call: TRBJ1-4
d_call: NA
clone_size: many

cdr3_aa: CASSERGDTQYF
cdr3_nt: TGTGCCAGCAGTGAAAGGGGAGATACGCAGTATTTT
v_call: TRBV2
j_call: TRBJ2-3
d_call: NA
clone_size: few

cdr3_aa: CASSQDGGGNEQFF
cdr3_nt: TGCGCCAGCAGCCAAGATGGAGGGGGCAATGAGCAGTTCTTC
v_call: TRBV4-1
j_call: TRBJ2-1
d_call: NA
clone_size: many

cdr3_aa: CASSLLQSWEQYF
cdr3_nt: TGTGCCAGCAGCTTACTCCAAAGCTGGGAGCAGTACTTC
v_call: TRBV11-2
j_call: TRBJ2-7
d_call: NA
clone_size: NA

cdr3_aa: CASSLFVVGETQYF
cdr3_nt: TGTGCCAGCAGCTTATTTGTGGTGGGGGAGACCCAGTACTTC
v_call: TRBV7-8
j_call: TRBJ2-5
d_call: NA
clone_size: many

cdr3_aa: CASTQSSYEAFF
cdr3_nt: TGTGCCAGTACACAGTCCTCCTATGAAGCTTTCTTT
v_call: TRBV19
j_call: TRBJ1-1
d_call: NA
clone_size: NA

cdr3_aa: CSARDGQGASYEQYF
cdr3_nt: TGCAGTGCTAGAGATGGGCAGGGGGCCTCCTACGAGCAGTACTTC
v_call: TRBV20-1
j_call: TRBJ2-7
d_call: TRBD1
clone_size: few

cdr3_aa: CASSLSSGLSYEQYF
cdr3_nt: TGTGCCAGCAGTTTATCTAGCGGGTTATCCTACGAGCAGTACTTC
v_call: TRBV28
j_call: TRBJ2-7
d_call: TRBD2
clone_size: many

cdr3_aa: CASSDYQTYEQYF
cdr3_nt: TGTGCCAGCAGTGATTACCAAACCTACGAGCAGTACTTC
v_call: TRBV28
j_call: TRBJ2-7
d_call: NA
clone_size: NA

cdr3_aa: CASLGAGRETQYF
cdr3_nt: TGTGCCAGCCTGGGAGCAGGGCGGGAGACCCAGTACTTC
v_call: TRBV28
j_call: TRBJ2-5
d_call: NA
clone_size: few

cdr3_aa: CASSPSGTGKQYEQYF
cdr3_nt: TGTGCCAGCAGTCCATCCGGGACAGGGAAGCAATACGAGCAGTACTTC
v_call: TRBV11-1
j_call: TRBJ2-7
d_call: TRBD1
clone_size: many

cdr3_aa: CASSSLTGLGSSGANVLTF
cdr3_nt: TGTGCCAGCAGTTCACTAACAGGGTTGGGGAGCTCTGGGGCCAACGTCCTGACTTTC
v_call: TRBV28
j_call: TRBJ2-6
d_call: NA
clone_size: NA

cdr3_aa: CASRRTGSYEQYF
cdr3_nt: TGTGCCAGCCGACGGACAGGGTCCTACGAGCAGTACTTC
v_call: TRBV25-1
j_call: TRBJ2-7
d_call: TRBD1
clone_size: NA

cdr3_aa: CSARDLRELGNQPQHF
cdr3_nt: TGCAGTGCTAGAGATCTAAGGGAACTCGGCAATCAGCCCCAGCATTTT
v_call: TRBV20-1
j_call: TRBJ1-5
d_call: NA
clone_size: NA

cdr3_aa: CASTLGGGAPHEQYF
cdr3_nt: TGTGCCAGCACGCTTGGGGGGGGGGCCCCCCACGAGCAGTACTTC
v_call: TRBV28
j_call: TRBJ2-7
d_call: NA
clone_size: many

cdr3_aa: CASTTSWVYGLDGANVLTF
cdr3_nt: TGTGCCAGCACTACAAGCTGGGTTTATGGACTCGATGGGGCCAACGTCCTGACTTTC
v_call: TRBV27
j_call: TRBJ2-6
d_call: NA
clone_size: many

cdr3_aa: CASSLAGGPYGYTF
cdr3_nt: TGCGCCAGCAGCTTGGCAGGGGGCCCCTATGGCTACACCTTC
v_call: TRBV5-1
j_call: TRBJ1-2
d_call: TRBD1
clone_size: few

cdr3_aa: CASSLAVGDQPLHF
cdr3_nt: TGTGCCAGCAGCTTAGCGGTCGGGGATCAACCCCTCCACTTT
v_call: TRBV7-9
j_call: TRBJ1-6
d_call: NA
clone_size: many

cdr3_aa: CASSYRLTLDTQYF
cdr3_nt: TGTGCCAGCAGTTACCGACTCACCCTAGATACGCAGTATTTT
v_call: TRBV6-6
j_call: TRBJ2-3
d_call: NA
clone_size: few

cdr3_aa: CSVDRTGVTEAFF
cdr3_nt: TGCAGCGTTGACAGGACAGGGGTTACTGAAGCTTTCTTT
v_call: TRBV29-1
j_call: TRBJ1-1
d_call: TRBD1
clone_size: NA

cdr3_aa: CASSLTWDRDGSGANVLTF
cdr3_nt: TGTGCCAGCAGCTTAACTTGGGACAGGGACGGCTCTGGGGCCAACGTCCTGACTTTC
v_call: TRBV7-3
j_call: TRBJ2-6
d_call: TRBD1
clone_size: NA

cdr3_aa: CASSLHREWDEQYF
cdr3_nt: TGTGCCAGCAGCTTACACAGGGAGTGGGACGAGCAGTACTTC
v_call: TRBV7-9
j_call: TRBJ2-7
d_call: NA
clone_size: NA

cdr3_aa: CASSLSGRWTEAFF
cdr3_nt: TGTGCCAGCAGTTTATCAGGCAGATGGACTGAAGCTTTCTTT
v_call: TRBV27
j_call: TRBJ1-1
d_call: NA
clone_size: NA

cdr3_aa: CSARVGLNEKLFF
cdr3_nt: TGCAGTGCTAGAGTGGGACTTAACGAAAAACTGTTTTTT
v_call: TRBV20-1
j_call: TRBJ1-4
d_call: NA
clone_size: few

cdr3_aa: CASTQGSGSPLHF
cdr3_nt: TGTGCCAGCACGCAGGGCTCGGGTTCACCCCTCCACTTT
v_call: TRBV12-3/TRBV12-4
j_call: TRBJ1-6
d_call: NA
clone_size: NA

cdr3_aa: CAISGPSSGGATGELFF
cdr3_nt: TGTGCCATCAGTGGTCCGTCTAGCGGGGGGGCCACCGGGGAGCTGTTTTTT
v_call: TRBV10-3
j_call: TRBJ2-2
d_call: TRBD2
clone_size: NA

cdr3_aa: CASGNLDNQETQYF
cdr3_nt: TGTGCCAGCGGCAACCTGGATAACCAAGAGACCCAGTACTTC
v_call: TRBV7-9
j_call: TRBJ2-5
d_call: NA
clone_size: many

cdr3_aa: CASSETSPSVPTRNEKLFF
cdr3_nt: TGTGCCAGCAGCGAGACTAGCCCGAGCGTCCCTACTCGGAATGAAAAACTGTTTTTT
v_call: TRBV2
j_call: TRBJ1-4
d_call: NA
clone_size: few

cdr3_aa: CAWSPPRGEETQYF
cdr3_nt: TGTGCCTGGAGTCCCCCACGCGGCGAAGAGACCCAGTACTTC
v_call: TRBV30
j_call: TRBJ2-5
d_call: NA
clone_size: NA

cdr3_aa: CSVRPAGERYEQYF
cdr3_nt: TGCAGTGTTCGACCGGCAGGAGAAAGGTACGAGCAGTACTTC
v_call: TRBV20-1
j_call: TRBJ2-7
d_call: NA
clone_size: few

cdr3_aa: CASKGNGYTF
cdr3_nt: TGTGCCTCGAAAGGGAATGGCTACACCTTC
v_call: TRBV12-3/TRBV12-4
j_call: TRBJ1-2
d_call: NA
clone_size: few

cdr3_aa: CASSSLFTDTQYF
cdr3_nt: TGTGCCAGCAGCTCGTTGTTTACAGATACGCAGTATTTT
v_call: TRBV11-2
j_call: TRBJ2-3
d_call: NA
clone_size: NA

cdr3_aa: CASSRPGVSNEKLFF
cdr3_nt: TGTGCCAGCAGCCGTCCGGGTGTTAGTAATGAAAAACTGTTTTTT
v_call: TRBV3-1
j_call: TRBJ1-4
d_call: NA
clone_size: few

cdr3_aa: CSARDPFDLNYGYTF
cdr3_nt: TGCAGTGCTAGAGACCCGTTCGACCTCAACTATGGCTACACCTTC
v_call: TRBV20-1
j_call: TRBJ1-2
d_call: NA
clone_size: NA

cdr3_aa: CASSYSTTYSYNEQFF
cdr3_nt: TGTGCCAGCAGTTACTCGACCACTTACTCCTACAATGAGCAGTTCTTC
v_call: TRBV6-2/TRBV6-3
j_call: TRBJ2-1
d_call: NA
clone_size: NA

cdr3_aa: CASSLGQGFTYEQYF
cdr3_nt: TGTGCCAGCAGTTTGGGACAGGGATTTACCTACGAGCAGTACTTC
v_call: TRBV6-5
j_call: TRBJ2-7
d_call: TRBD1
clone_size: NA

cdr3_aa: CASSSTRGVHFQETQYF
cdr3_nt: TGTGCCAGCAGCTCCACGCGGGGGGTACATTTTCAAGAGACCCAGTACTTC
v_call: TRBV7-9
j_call: TRBJ2-5
d_call: TRBD2
clone_size: NA

cdr3_aa: CASRWTSGGAETQYF
cdr3_nt: TGTGCCAGCAGATGGACTAGCGGGGGGGCGGAGACCCAGTACTTC
v_call: TRBV6-1
j_call: TRBJ2-5
d_call: TRBD2
clone_size: many

cdr3_aa: CATSVVNNEQFF
cdr3_nt: TGTGCCACCAGCGTTGTAAACAATGAGCAGTTCTTC
v_call: TRBV15
j_call: TRBJ2-1
d_call: NA
clone_size: NA